This T cell receptor beta chain was sequenced for a study of cytomegalovirus exposure and HLA in healthy donors. About the study: The study placed roughly four fifths of its approximately 360 genotyped donors in the Caucasian-associated ancestry cluster. Overall study findings and caveats: Judged likely to be a sequencing artifact was a cluster of highly shared sequence variants.

Vbeta (60) and Jbeta (13) primers were used in the PCR. Libraries were prepared by immunoSEQ multiplex PCR; TCRdb keeps only in-frame clonotypes and omits some of them. The sample lists 150,000 to 200,000 clones; roughly 77% were seen once. V lost 0 bases, J lost 4 bases, and 17 bases lay in between. The V gene's germline CDR1 is SGDLS and CDR2 YYNGEE. This CDR3 is 17 amino acids long. To note about this clone: Its antigen is not identified.

The sequencing input was PBMCs. The V and J genes are TRBV9 and TRBJ1-3, with a possible D match to TRBD1 (6 bases). This TCR derives from a woman between 45 and 65 years old in good health and CMV-seronegative. The CDR3 DNA is TGTGCCAGCAGCGTAGAGCCCGGGACATACAAGGGAAACACCATATATTTT. It yields the protein CASSVEPGTYKGNTIYF.